This T cell receptor beta chain was identified during a study of blood T cells in healthy people across ages. With each sample, at least 5 micrograms of total RNA were extracted. Germline assignment: CDR1 MNHEY and CDR2 SMNVEV (reference sequence). V lost 7 bases, J lost 6 bases, and 14 bases stayed unmatched. This CDR3 has 17 residues. Then a second PCR, running roughly 7 to 11 cycles, was carried out with a sample-barcoded 5' primer and a J-beta primer mix. The authors tagged each cDNA molecule using a template-switch adaptor with 12 random nucleotides. TCRdb reprocessed the 5' RACE reads with MiXCR, giving one entry per CDR3 protein. The profile covers 1.5 million to 2 million distinct CDR3 sequences, with almost 35% appearing a single time and around 11% taken by the ten largest.

Sequencing input: blood. The chain links TRBV27 to TRBJ2-1; 11 bases agree with TRBD2. The clonotype originates from a woman in her 30s in good health. CDR3 sequence (DNA): TGTGCCAGCAACCGAGGGACCCTAGCGGGAGGCGTCAATGAGCAGTTCTTC. Its protein product is CASNRGTLAGGVNEQFF.